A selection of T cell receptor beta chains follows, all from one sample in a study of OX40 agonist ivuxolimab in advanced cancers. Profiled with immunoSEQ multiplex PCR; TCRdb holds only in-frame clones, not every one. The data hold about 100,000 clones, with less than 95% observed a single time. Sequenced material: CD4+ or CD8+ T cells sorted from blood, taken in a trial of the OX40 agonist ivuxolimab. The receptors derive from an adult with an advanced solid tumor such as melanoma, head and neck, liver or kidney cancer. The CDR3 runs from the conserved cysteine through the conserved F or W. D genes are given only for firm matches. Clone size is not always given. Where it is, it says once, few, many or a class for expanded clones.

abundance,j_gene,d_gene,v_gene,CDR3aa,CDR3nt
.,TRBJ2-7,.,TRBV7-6,CASSLAAGDYEQYF,TGTGCCAGCAGCTTAGCGGCCGGAGACTACGAGCAGTACTTC
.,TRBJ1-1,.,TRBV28,CASRLGTWRNTEAFF,TGTGCCAGCAGACTGGGCACGTGGCGGAACACTGAAGCTTTCTTT
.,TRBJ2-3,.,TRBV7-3,CASSNPGDTQYF,TGTGCCAGCAGCAACCCCGGAGATACGCAGTATTTT
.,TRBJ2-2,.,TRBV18,CASSPTEERGELFF,TGTGCCAGCTCACCTACAGAGGAGAGGGGGGAGCTGTTTTTT
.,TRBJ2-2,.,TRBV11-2,CASSLTNSFVGELFF,TGTGCCAGCAGCTTAACGAATAGCTTCGTCGGGGAGCTGTTTTTT
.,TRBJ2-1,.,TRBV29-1,CSALDPGEQFF,TGCAGCGCCCTTGACCCGGGAGAGCAGTTCTTC
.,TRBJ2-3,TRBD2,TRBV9,CASSVDLAGGTADTQYF,TGTGCCAGCAGCGTAGACTTAGCGGGAGGGACGGCAGATACGCAGTATTTT
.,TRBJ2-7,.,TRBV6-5,CASSLGPPGERYEQYF,TGTGCCAGCAGTTTAGGTCCCCCGGGAGAACGGTACGAGCAGTACTTC
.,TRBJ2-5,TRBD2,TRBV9,CASSDGTSIETQYF,TGTGCCAGCAGCGACGGGACTAGCATAGAGACCCAGTACTTC
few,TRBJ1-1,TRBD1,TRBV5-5,CASSLVGQEAFF,TGTGCCAGCAGCTTGGTGGGACAGGAAGCTTTCTTT
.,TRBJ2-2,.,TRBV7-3,CASSLSTARNTGELFF,TGTGCCAGCAGCTTAAGTACAGCTAGGAACACCGGGGAGCTGTTTTTT
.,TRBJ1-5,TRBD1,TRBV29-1,CSAKTGDQPQHF,TGCAGCGCCAAGACAGGGGATCAGCCCCAGCATTTT
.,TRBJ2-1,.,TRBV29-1,CSVDRGSYNEQFF,TGCAGCGTTGACAGGGGTTCCTACAATGAGCAGTTCTTC
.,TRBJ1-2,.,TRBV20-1,CSAPRAGPTF,TGCAGTGCTCCGAGGGCAGGGCCCACCTTC
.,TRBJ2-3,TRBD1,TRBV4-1,CASSRGTGGISTDTQYF,TGCGCCAGCAGCCGAGGGACAGGGGGTATAAGCACAGATACGCAGTATTTT
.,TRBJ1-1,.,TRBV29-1,CSADQGPTEAFF,TGCAGCGCTGATCAGGGGCCCACTGAAGCTTTCTTT